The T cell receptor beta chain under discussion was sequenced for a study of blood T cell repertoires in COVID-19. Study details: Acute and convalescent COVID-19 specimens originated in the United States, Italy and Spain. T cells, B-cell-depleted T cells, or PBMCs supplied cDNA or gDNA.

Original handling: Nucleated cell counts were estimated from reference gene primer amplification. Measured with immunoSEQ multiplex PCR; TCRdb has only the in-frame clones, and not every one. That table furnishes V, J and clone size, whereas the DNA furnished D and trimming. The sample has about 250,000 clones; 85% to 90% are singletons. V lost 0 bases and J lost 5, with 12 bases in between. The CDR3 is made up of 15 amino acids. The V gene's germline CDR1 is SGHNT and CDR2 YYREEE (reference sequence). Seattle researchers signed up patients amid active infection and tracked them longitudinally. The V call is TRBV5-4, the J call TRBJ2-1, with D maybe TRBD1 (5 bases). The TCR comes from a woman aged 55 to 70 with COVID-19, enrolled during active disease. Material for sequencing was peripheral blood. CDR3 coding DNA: TGTGCCAGCAGCTTGGGGCAGGGCCTCGACAATGAGCAGTTCTTC. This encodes CASSLGQGLDNEQFF.